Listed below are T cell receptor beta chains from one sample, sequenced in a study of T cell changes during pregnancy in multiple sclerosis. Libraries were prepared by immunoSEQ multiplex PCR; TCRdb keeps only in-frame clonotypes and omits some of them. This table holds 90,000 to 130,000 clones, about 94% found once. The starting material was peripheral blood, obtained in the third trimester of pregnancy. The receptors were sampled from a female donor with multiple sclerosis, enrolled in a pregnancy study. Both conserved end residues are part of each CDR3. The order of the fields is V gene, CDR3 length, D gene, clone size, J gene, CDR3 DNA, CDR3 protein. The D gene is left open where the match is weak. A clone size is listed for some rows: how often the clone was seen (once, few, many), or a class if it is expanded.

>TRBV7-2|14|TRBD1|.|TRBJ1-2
TGTGCCAGCAGCGAAGACAGGGGTGGTTATGGCTACACCTTC
CASSEDRGGYGYTF
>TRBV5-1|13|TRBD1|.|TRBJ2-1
TGCGCCAGCAGCTTTCAGGGGGCCAATGAGCAGTTCTTC
CASSFQGANEQFF
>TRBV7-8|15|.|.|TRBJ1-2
TGTGCCAGCAGCTTAGCGAGGGATCTTCGGGATGGCTACACCTTC
CASSLARDLRDGYTF
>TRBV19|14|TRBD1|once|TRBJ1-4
TGTGCCAGTAGCCGACAGGGCCCTAATGAAAAACTGTTTTTT
CASSRQGPNEKLFF
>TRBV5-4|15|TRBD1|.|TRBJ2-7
TGTGCCAGCAGCTTGGGGGGACAGGGGTCCTGGGAGCAGTACTTC
CASSLGGQGSWEQYF
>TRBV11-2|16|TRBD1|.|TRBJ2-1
TGTGCCAGCAGCTCGATCCGGGACAGCAGATACAATGAGCAGTTCTTC
CASSSIRDSRYNEQFF
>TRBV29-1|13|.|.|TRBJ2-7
TGCAGCGTTGGGTCGGGCGGGAACTACGAGCAGTACTTC
CSVGSGGNYEQYF
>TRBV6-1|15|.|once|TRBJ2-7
TGTGCCAGCAGTGAATTTGCGTCAGGGCAGGGTGAGCAGTACTTC
CASSEFASGQGEQYF
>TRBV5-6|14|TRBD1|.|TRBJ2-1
TGTGCCAGCAGGGCCGGGACAGGGATATCTGAGCAGTTCTTC
CASRAGTGISEQFF
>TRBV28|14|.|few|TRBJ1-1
TGTGCCAGCAGTTTGTTAGGGGGAGAAACTGAAGCTTTCTTT
CASSLLGGETEAFF
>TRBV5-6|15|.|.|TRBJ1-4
TGTGCCAGCACCGCTTACGGGGGGGCTAATGAAAAACTGTTTTTT
CASTAYGGANEKLFF
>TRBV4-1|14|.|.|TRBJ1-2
TGCGCCAGCAGCCAAGAAGGAGGGGACGGGGGCTACACCTTC
CASSQEGGDGGYTF
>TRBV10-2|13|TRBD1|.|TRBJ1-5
TGCGCCAGCAGGGACAGGGGTAATCAGCCCCAGCATTTT
CASRDRGNQPQHF
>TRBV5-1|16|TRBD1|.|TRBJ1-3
TGCGCCAGCAGAGGTTCCGGGACAGGCTCTGGAAACACCATATATTTT
CASRGSGTGSGNTIYF
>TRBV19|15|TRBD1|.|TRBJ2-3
TGTGCCAGTAGTATCGGTGGACAGGGGGCGGCGGGACAGTATTTT
CASSIGGQGAAGQYF
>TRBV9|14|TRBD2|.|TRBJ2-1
TGTGCCAGCAGCGTAAAAGCGGGAGTTGGTGAGCAGTTCTTC
CASSVKAGVGEQFF
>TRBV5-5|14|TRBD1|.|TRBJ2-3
TGTGCCAGCAGCTCCGGACAGGGTACAGATACGCAGTATTTT
CASSSGQGTDTQYF
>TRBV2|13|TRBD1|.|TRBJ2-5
TGTGCCAGCAGCCGGGACAGCCAAGAGACCCAGTACTTC
CASSRDSQETQYF
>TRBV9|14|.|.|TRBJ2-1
TGTGCCAGCAGCGTAGAACCAGCCTACAATGAGCAGTTCTTC
CASSVEPAYNEQFF
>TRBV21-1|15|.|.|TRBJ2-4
TGTGCCAGCAGAGACCGGGACAAACCTTCAAACATTCAGTACTTC
CASRDRDKPSNIQYF
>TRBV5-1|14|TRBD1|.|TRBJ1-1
TGCGCCAGCAGCTTGCGGGACAGCGACACTGAAGCTTTCTTT
CASSLRDSDTEAFF
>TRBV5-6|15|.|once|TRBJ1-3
TGTGCCAGCAGCCTAGACTGGAGCTCTGGAAACACCATATATTTT
CASSLDWSSGNTIYF
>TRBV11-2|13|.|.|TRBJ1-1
TGTGCCAGCAGCCTTGGAGACCCCACTGAAGCTTTCTTT
CASSLGDPTEAFF
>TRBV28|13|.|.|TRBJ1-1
TGTGCCAGCAGTTTCCCTAATTCGGCTGAAGCTTTCTTT
CASSFPNSAEAFF
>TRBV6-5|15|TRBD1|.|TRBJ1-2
TGTGCCAGCAGTTACTTACAGGGGCGCAGCTATGGCTACACCTTC
CASSYLQGRSYGYTF
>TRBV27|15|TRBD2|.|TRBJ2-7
TGTGCCAGCAGTCTCCGACTAGCGGGCTACTACGAGCAGTACTTC
CASSLRLAGYYEQYF
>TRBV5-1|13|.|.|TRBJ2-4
TGCGCCAGCAGCATGACTAGGCTCGACATTCAGTACTTC
CASSMTRLDIQYF
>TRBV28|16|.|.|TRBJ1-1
TGTGCCAGCAGTTTATATCAGGGAGGTGTAGGCACTGAAGCTTTCTTT
CASSLYQGGVGTEAFF
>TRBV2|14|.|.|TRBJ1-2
TGTGCCAGCAGTCGTCAGGAGGTGGGCTATGGCTACACCTTC
CASSRQEVGYGYTF
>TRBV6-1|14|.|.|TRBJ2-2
TGTGCCAGCAGTGCGTTACTAGCAGCCGGGGAGCTGTTTTTT
CASSALLAAGELFF
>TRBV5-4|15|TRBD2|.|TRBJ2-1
TGTGCCAGCAGCCAAATCAGCGGGGCCTACAATGAGCAGTTCTTC
CASSQISGAYNEQFF
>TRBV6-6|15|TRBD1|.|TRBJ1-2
TGTGCCAGCAGTTACTCGACAGGGACCTCCTATGGCTACACCTTC
CASSYSTGTSYGYTF
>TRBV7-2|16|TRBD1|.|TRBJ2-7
TGTGCCAGCAGCTCCCCGTCCCGGGACAGGGCGAACGAGCAGTACTTC
CASSSPSRDRANEQYF
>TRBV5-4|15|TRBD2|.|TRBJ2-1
TGTGCCAGCAGCTTGGGTAGCGGGAGACCCAATGAGCAGTTCTTC
CASSLGSGRPNEQFF
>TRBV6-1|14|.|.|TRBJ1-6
TGTGCCAGCAGTGAATGGCAGGTTAATTCACCCCTCCACTTT
CASSEWQVNSPLHF
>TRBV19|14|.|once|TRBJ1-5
TGTGCCAGTAGTCTCTCCGGGGGGAATCAGCCCCAGCATTTT
CASSLSGGNQPQHF
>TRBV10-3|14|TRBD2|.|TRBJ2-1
TGTGCCACTGCGGGACTAGCGGGCCGTAATGAGCAGTTCTTC
CATAGLAGRNEQFF
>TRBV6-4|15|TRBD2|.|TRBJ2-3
TGTGCCAGCAGTCCTACTAGCGGGAGGGCCGTTACGCAGTATTTT
CASSPTSGRAVTQYF
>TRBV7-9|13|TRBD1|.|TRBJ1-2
TGTGCCAGCAGCTTAGGGACAGGGGACGGCTACACCTTC
CASSLGTGDGYTF
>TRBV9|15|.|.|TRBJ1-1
TGTGCCAGCACCCCAGGGGTCGGTTGGGACACTGAAGCTTTCTTT
CASTPGVGWDTEAFF
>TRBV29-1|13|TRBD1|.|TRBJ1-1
TGCAGCGTGGTTACAGGGGGCAACACTGAAGCTTTCTTT
CSVVTGGNTEAFF
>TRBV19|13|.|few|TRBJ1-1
TGTGCCAGTAGTACCAACAGGGCCACTGAAGCTTTCTTT
CASSTNRATEAFF
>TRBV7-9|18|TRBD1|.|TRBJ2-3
TGTGCCAGCAGCTTAGGGGGGGGACAGGGGTCTCCCACAGATACGCAGTATTTT
CASSLGGGQGSPTDTQYF
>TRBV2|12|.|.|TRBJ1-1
TGTGCCAGCATGACCTTCCGGGGTGAAGCTTTCTTT
CASMTFRGEAFF
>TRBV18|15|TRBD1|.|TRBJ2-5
TGTGCCAGCTCACTCGGGACAGGTCACCAAGAGACCCAGTACTTC
CASSLGTGHQETQYF
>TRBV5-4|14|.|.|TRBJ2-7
TGTGCCAGCAGCTTTGGGAGGGGGTCCTACGAGCAGTACTTC
CASSFGRGSYEQYF
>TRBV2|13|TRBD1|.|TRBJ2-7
TGTGCCAGCATCAGACAGGGATCCTACGAGCAGTACTTC
CASIRQGSYEQYF
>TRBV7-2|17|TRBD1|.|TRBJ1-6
TGTGCCAGCAGCTTAGCCCAGGACAGGCGGCTTCACGTGGCCCTCCACTTT
CASSLAQDRRLHVALHF
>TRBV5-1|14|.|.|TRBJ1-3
TGCGCCAGCAGCTTAGGGAGCTCTGGAAACACCATATATTTT
CASSLGSSGNTIYF
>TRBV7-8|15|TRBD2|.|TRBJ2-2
TGTGCCAGCAGCCGTAGCGGGAGGGCCACCGGGGAGCTGTTTTTT
CASSRSGRATGELFF
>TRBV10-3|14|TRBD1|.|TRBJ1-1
TGTGCCATCAGTGGACAGGGTTGGAACACTGAAGCTTTCTTT
CAISGQGWNTEAFF
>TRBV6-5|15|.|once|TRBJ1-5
TGTGCCAGCAGTTACGGCGGAGGAGGAAATCAGCCCCAGCATTTT
CASSYGGGGNQPQHF
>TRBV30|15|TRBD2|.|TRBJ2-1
TGTGCCTGGAGTCTCCTAGCGGCAATTTCCAATGAGCAGTTCTTC
CAWSLLAAISNEQFF
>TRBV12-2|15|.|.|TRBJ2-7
TGTGCAAGTCGCTTAGCGTCTAGCGACTCCTACGAGCAGTACTTC
CASRLASSDSYEQYF
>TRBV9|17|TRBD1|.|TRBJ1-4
TGTGCCAGCACTCGGGGAGGACAGGGGGTTATCGGGGAAAAACTGTTTTTT
CASTRGGQGVIGEKLFF
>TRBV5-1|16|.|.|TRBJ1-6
TGCGCCAGCAGCTTGGCAACCGGCGCGGGCAATTCACCCCTCCACTTT
CASSLATGAGNSPLHF
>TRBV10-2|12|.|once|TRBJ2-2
TGCGCCAGCACCGGTGGCACCGGGGAGCTGTTTTTT
CASTGGTGELFF
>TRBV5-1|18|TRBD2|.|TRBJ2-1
TGCGCCAGCAGCTTGGGTCTAGCGGGCCCACCTAGCTACAATGAGCAGTTCTTC
CASSLGLAGPPSYNEQFF
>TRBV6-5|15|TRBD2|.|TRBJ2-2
TGTGCCAGCACTCCGGGACTAGCGAACACCGGGGAGCTGTTTTTT
CASTPGLANTGELFF
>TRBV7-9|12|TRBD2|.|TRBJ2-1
TGTGCCAGCAGCCTGGGGGGGGGTGAGCAGTTCTTC
CASSLGGGEQFF